The T cell receptor beta chain under discussion was sequenced for a study of human T cells and chemical hapten exposure. Across the study: The variation in per-sample TCR yields arose mainly from small differences in pooled library volumes.

There are 15 residues in the CDR3. Germline CDR1 MNHEY, CDR2 SVGEGT. V trimming: 6 bases; J trimming: 1 base; junction bases outside the gene matches: 7. Documented time point: patch test 1, 2 weeks after DPC sensitization. Regarding treatment: therapeutic diphenylcyclopropenone sensitization with weekly scalp DPC. The library tagged each cDNA molecule with unique molecular identifiers. TCRdb itself ran the RACE reads through MiXCR, one entry per CDR3 protein. The table lists 180,000 or so distinct CDR3 sequences, 20% to 25% of them singletons. Sequenced here: whole blood, sampled in connection with sensitization to the hapten diphenylcyclopropenone (DPC). This TCR came from a woman between 50 and 59 years old with alopecia areata. Some clones in this sample may be carry-over from other donors' samples. The chain carries TRBV6-2 or TRBV6-3 and TRBJ2-3; TRBD1 aligns across 7 bases. CDR3 loop: CASSLTGSRTDTQYF. DNA for the CDR3: TGTGCCAGCAGCCTGACAGGGTCTCGCACAGATACGCAGTATTTT.